What follows are 21 T cell receptor beta chains derived from one specimen sequenced in a study of T cells in Graves' hyperthyroidism and ophthalmopathy. TCR beta CDR3 region amplification was performed from RNA transcripts. HTBI primers were employed in a first-round RT-PCR of the TCR CDR3. MiXCR, run by TCRdb on the multiplex PCR reads, gives a single entry per CDR3 protein. The profile shows about 110,000 distinct CDR3 sequences, approximately 15% of them singletons. Source material: blood. Receptor source: a woman aged 50 to 65 with Graves' hyperthyroidism.

This clonotype was detected ten times or more. The V gene is TRBV12-3 or TRBV12-4, the J gene TRBJ2-1; 11 bases line up with TRBD2. V shed 3 bases and J 7 bases; nucleotides not matched to a gene: 5. The CDR3 extends over 15 amino acids. Here the CDR3 reads CASSFVAGGSNEQFF. The CDR3 nucleotides read TGTGCCAGCAGTTTCGTAGCGGGAGGGTCGAATGAGCAGTTCTTC.

This clonotype was counted many times. The chain joins TRBV2 to TRBJ2-1, with D uncertain. The CDR3 totals 14 residues. V was clipped by 2 bases and J by 4 bases, with 9 bases between them. CDR1 and CDR2 from the germline V gene are SNHLY and FYNNEI. CDR3 protein: CASSELDAYNEQFF. As DNA, the CDR3 is TGTGCCAGCAGTGAACTGGACGCGTACAATGAGCAGTTCTTC.

This clonotype was seen many times. The chain is built from TRBV24-1 and TRBJ2-5; TRBD1 might be the D (6 bases). The CDR3 loop spans 15 amino acids. Trimming removed 4 bases at V and 2 bases at J, with 13 bases between. Looked up from germline, CDR1 is KGHDR and CDR2 is SFDVKD. CDR3 coding DNA: TGTGCCACCAGTGACAGGACAGTGCAACAAGAGACCCAGTACTTC. Translation: CATSDRTVQQETQYF.

This clonotype was counted ten times or more. The V and J genes are TRBV18 and TRBJ2-1, with D perhaps TRBD2 (6 bases). This CDR3 spans 14 amino acids. Germline values: CDR1 KGHSH, CDR2 LQKENI. V lost 2 bases and J lost 5, with 10 bases in between. CDR3 bases: TGTGCCAGCTCACCATTCCGGGAGAACAATGAGCAGTTCTTC. As protein: CASSPFRENNEQFF.

This clonotype showed up many times. J is TRBJ2-5 and V is TRBV29-1; D is perhaps TRBD1 or TRBD2 (6 bases each). V was clipped by 6 bases and J by 1 base, with 12 bases between them. Germline values: CDR1 SQVTM, CDR2 ANQGSEA. There are 13 residues in the CDR3. The CDR3 nucleotides are TGCAGCGTGGACTGGGGGGCCCAAGAGACCCAGTACTTC. It codes for CSVDWGAQETQYF. The full variable domain, its missing parts supplied by reference TRBV29-1 and TRBJ2-5, is SAVISQKPSRDICQRGTSLTIQCQVDSQVTMMFWYRQQPGQSLTLIATANQGSEATYESGFVIDKFPISRPNLTFSTLTVSNMSPEDSSIYLCSVDWGAQETQYFGPGTRLLVL.

The chain is built from TRBV28 and TRBJ1-5; no clear D gene. Germline V CDR1 and CDR2: MDHEN, SYDVKM. The CDR3 totals 16 residues. With 5 bases removed from V and 7 bases from J, the gap between germline ends came to 21 bases. CDR3 in amino acids: CASSTLVGVPGQPQHF. The DNA of the CDR3 is TGTGCCAGCAGTACCCTGGTCGGGGTTCCGGGGCAGCCCCAGCATTTT.

This clonotype was seen at least ten times. The V gene is TRBV12-3 or TRBV12-4, the J gene TRBJ2-1; the match to TRBD2 covers 7 bases. V shed 5 bases and J 7 bases; nucleotides not matched to a gene: 11. There are 15 residues in the CDR3. The CDR3 DNA reads as TGTGCCAGCAGTCGGACCGAGCGGGATCCTAATGAGCAGTTCTTC. Translation: CASSRTERDPNEQFF.

This clonotype was recorded many times. The V gene is TRBV12-3 or TRBV12-4, the J gene TRBJ1-6; 8 bases are shared with TRBD1. After removal of 2 bases from V and 7 bases from J, the junction contained 4 bases not matched to a gene. CDR3 length: 15 residues. This CDR3 is CASSLTDRENSPLHF. The CDR3 bases are TGTGCCAGCAGTTTAACGGACAGGGAGAATTCACCCCTCCACTTT.

This clonotype was counted ten times or more. This chain joins TRBV7-2 and TRBJ2-3; possible D gene TRBD2, 6 bases. With 2 bases removed from V and 3 bases from J, the gap between germline ends came to 12 bases. The CDR3 has 15 residues. Germline V gene lookup returns CDR1 SGHTA and CDR2 FQGNSA. CDR3 DNA: TGTGCCAGCAGCTTAAGGACTACCCGAACAGATACGCAGTATTTT. Protein sequence: CASSLRTTRTDTQYF.

The V gene is TRBV30, the J gene TRBJ2-1, with 9 positions matching TRBD2. From germline, CDR1 is GTSNPN and CDR2 SVGIG (reference sequence). The CDR3 totals 17 residues. V was clipped by 3 bases and J by 1 base; unmatched bases: 10. In DNA form, the CDR3 reads TGTGCCTGGAGAGCCGGTAGCGGGAGCCCTTCCTACAATGAGCAGTTCTTC. This translates into CAWRAGSGSPSYNEQFF. Full variable domain (remainder filled in from reference TRBV30 and TRBJ2-1): SQTIHQWPATLVQPVGSPLSLECTVEGTSNPNLYWYRQAAGRGLQLLFYSVGIGQISSEVPQNLSASRPQDRQFILSSKKLLLSDSGFYLCAWRAGSGSPSYNEQFFGPGTRLTVL.

This clonotype appeared a few times. The rearrangement uses TRBV19 and TRBJ2-3, with a weak D call TRBD2 (5 bases). The CDR3 sequence is 15 residues long. Germline CDR1 reads LNHDA; CDR2 reads SQIVND (reference sequence). V gave up 3 bases and J gave up 0 bases, with 10 bases separating them. CDR3 loop: CASSIRADSTDTQYF. In nucleotides, the CDR3 is TGTGCCAGTAGTATCCGAGCGGATAGCACAGATACGCAGTATTTT.

This clonotype was seen at least ten times. This chain links TRBV19 with TRBJ2-3, with D perhaps matching TRBD1 (6 bases). The germline CDR1 and CDR2 sequences are LNHDA and SQIVND (reference sequence). The V gene lost 8 bases and the J gene lost 6 bases, with 15 bases spanning the gap. This CDR3 spans 13 amino acids. Written as DNA, the CDR3 is TGTGCCAGTGGAGAAGGGGGAGTTGATACGCAGTATTTT. It codes for CASGEGGVDTQYF.

Comments on this clonotype: One base away lies a much larger clone, so this may be a sequencing read error. The rearrangement joins TRBV2 to TRBJ2-7; possibly TRBD2 for D (5 bases). V lost 9 bases and J 7 bases, leaving 13 bases between the germline ends. CDR1 and CDR2 from the germline V gene are SNHLY and FYNNEI. The CDR3 sequence is 11 residues long. CDR3 protein: CASGRGPEQYF. The CDR3 DNA is TGTGCCAGTGGTAGAGGGCCGGAGCAGTACTTC.

This clonotype has at least ten counts. J is TRBJ2-3 and V is TRBV19, with D possibly being TRBD1 (5 bases). V was cut by 6 bases and J by 1 base, with 11 bases left in between. This CDR3 comprises 14 residues. Germline V gives CDR1 LNHDA, CDR2 SQIVND (reference sequence). The CDR3 sequence is CASSDSPGTDTQYF. In DNA, the CDR3 is TGTGCCAGTAGCGACAGCCCGGGCACAGATACGCAGTATTTT.

The sample holds many counts of this clonotype. This chain joins TRBV20-1 and TRBJ2-6; unclear D gene. V lost 5 bases and J 0 bases, leaving 8 bases between the germline ends. Germline-derived CDR1 and CDR2 are DFQATT and SNEGSKA (reference sequence). CDR3 length equals 14 residues. CDR3 residues: CSADPSSGANVLTF. CDR3 coding DNA: TGCAGTGCTGACCCAAGCTCTGGGGCCAACGTCCTGACTTTC.

This clonotype was observed many times. The CDR3 sequence: CASSEFQYPNYEQYF. In DNA, the CDR3 is TGTGCCAGCAGTGAGTTCCAGTACCCAAACTACGAGCAGTACTTC. The J gene is TRBJ2-7, the V gene TRBV2; no clear D gene. Looked up from germline, CDR1 is SNHLY and CDR2 is FYNNEI. The CDR3 consists of 15 residues. V lost 3 bases to trimming and J lost 3 bases, with 15 bases between them.

This clonotype was detected ten times or more. One junction end disagrees with the germline gene, perhaps due to a read error. V usage is TRBV4-2 and J usage is TRBJ2-5; 9 positions match TRBD1. CDR1 and CDR2 from the germline V gene are LGHNA and YNFKEQ. This CDR3 is built from 15 residues. The CDR3 sequence is CASNQGGQGEETQYF. In DNA form, the CDR3 reads TGTGCCAGCAACCAAGGGGGACAGGGAGAGGAGACCCAGTACTTC.

This clonotype was observed at least ten times. This rearrangement joins TRBV15 to TRBJ2-2; 7 positions match TRBD2. Germline V lookup: CDR1 LNHNV, CDR2 YYDKDF (reference sequence). The V segment lost 0 bases and the J segment 6 bases; nucleotides outside the gene matches: 7. The CDR3 is 16 amino acids. The CDR3 loop is CATSRDRGERSGELFF. CDR3 DNA: TGTGCCACCAGCAGAGATCGGGGGGAGCGTTCCGGGGAGCTGTTTTTT.

In its sample, this clonotype was seen many times. The rearrangement links TRBV11-2 to TRBJ2-7, with D possibly being TRBD1 (5 bases). V lost 5 bases and J 3 bases, leaving 8 bases between the germline ends. The CDR3 runs 12 residues. In germline, CDR1 is SGHAT, CDR2 FQNNGV. CDR3 sequence: CASSPQGYEQYF. As DNA, the CDR3 is TGTGCCAGCAGCCCTCAGGGCTACGAGCAGTACTTC. Looking up the rest from reference TRBV11-2 and TRBJ2-7 gives the full variable domain: EAGVAQSPRYKIIEKRQSVAFWCNPISGHATLYWYQQILGQGPKLLIQFQNNGVVDDSQLPKDRFSAERLKGVDSTLKIQPAKLEDSAVYLCASSPQGYEQYFGPGTRLTVT.

This clonotype was seen repeatedly, ten times or more. This chain joins TRBV7-8 and TRBJ2-1, with a possible D match to TRBD2 (8 bases). Trimming stripped 1 base from V and 9 bases from J, with 19 bases between. Germline-derived CDR1 and CDR2 are SGHVS and FQNEAQ. The CDR3 covers 16 residues. CDR3 amino acids: CASSLDLGLAGGEQFF. The CDR3 nucleotides read TGTGCCAGCAGCTTAGATTTAGGACTAGCAGGGGGTGAGCAGTTCTTC.

This clonotype was counted many times. The chain employs TRBV11-2 and TRBJ2-3; 9 bases map to TRBD2. V lost 3 bases, J lost 3 bases, and 4 bases stayed unmatched. CDR1 and CDR2 from the germline V gene are SGHAT and FQNNGV. CDR3 size: 15 residues. The CDR3 loop is CASSFTAGGTDTQYF. CDR3 bases: TGTGCCAGCAGCTTTACAGCGGGAGGTACAGATACGCAGTATTTT.